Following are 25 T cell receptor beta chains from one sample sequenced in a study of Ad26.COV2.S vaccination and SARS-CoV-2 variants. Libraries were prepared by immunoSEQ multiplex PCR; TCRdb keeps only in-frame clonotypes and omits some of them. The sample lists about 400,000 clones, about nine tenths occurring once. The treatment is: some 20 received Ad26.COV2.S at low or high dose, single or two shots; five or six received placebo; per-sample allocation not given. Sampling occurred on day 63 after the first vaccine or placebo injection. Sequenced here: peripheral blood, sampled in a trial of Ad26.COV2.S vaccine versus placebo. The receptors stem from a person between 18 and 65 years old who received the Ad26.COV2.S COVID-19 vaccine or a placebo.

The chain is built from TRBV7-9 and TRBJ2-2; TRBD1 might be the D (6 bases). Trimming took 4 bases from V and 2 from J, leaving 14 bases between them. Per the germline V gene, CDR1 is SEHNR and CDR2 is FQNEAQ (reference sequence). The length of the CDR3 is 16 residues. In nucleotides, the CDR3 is TGTGCCAGCAGCTATCCCCGGGACACAAACACCGGGGAGCTGTTTTTT. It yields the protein CASSYPRDTNTGELFF.

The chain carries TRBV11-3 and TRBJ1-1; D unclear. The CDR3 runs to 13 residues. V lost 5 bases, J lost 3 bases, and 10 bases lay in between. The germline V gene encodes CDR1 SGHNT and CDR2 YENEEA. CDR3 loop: CASSLTWDTEAFF. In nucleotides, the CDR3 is TGTGCCAGCAGCCTAACGTGGGACACTGAAGCTTTCTTT.

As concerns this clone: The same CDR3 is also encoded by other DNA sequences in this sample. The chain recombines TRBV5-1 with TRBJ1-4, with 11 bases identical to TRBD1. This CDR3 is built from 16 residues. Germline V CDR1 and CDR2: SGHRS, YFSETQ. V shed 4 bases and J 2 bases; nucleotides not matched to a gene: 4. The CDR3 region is CASSKDRGHTNEKLFF. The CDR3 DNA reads TGCGCCAGCAGCAAGGACAGGGGGCATACTAATGAAAAACTGTTTTTT. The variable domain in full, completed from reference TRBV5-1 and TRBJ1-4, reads KAGVTQTPRYLIKTRGQQVTLSCSPISGHRSVSWYQQTPGQGLQFLFEYFSETQRNKGNFPGRFSGRQFSNSRSEMNVSTLELGDSALYLCASSKDRGHTNEKLFFGSGTQLSVL.

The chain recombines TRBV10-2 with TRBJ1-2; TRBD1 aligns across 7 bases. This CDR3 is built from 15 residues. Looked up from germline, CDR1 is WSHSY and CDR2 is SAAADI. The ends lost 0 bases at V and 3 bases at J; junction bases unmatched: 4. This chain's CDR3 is CASSESAGGDYGYTF. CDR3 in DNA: TGCGCCAGCAGTGAGTCTGCAGGGGGGGACTATGGCTACACCTTC.

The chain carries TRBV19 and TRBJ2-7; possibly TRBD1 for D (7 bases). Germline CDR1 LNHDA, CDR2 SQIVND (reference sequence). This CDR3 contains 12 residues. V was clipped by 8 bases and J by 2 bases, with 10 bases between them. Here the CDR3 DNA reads TGTGCCAGTGCGGGACAGACCTACGAGCAGTACTTC. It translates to CASAGQTYEQYF.

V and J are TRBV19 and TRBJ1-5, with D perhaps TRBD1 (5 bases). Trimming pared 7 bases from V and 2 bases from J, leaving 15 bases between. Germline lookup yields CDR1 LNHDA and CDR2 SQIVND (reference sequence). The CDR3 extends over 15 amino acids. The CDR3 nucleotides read TGTGCCAGTATTATGACGGGGGGAGGCAATCAGCCCCAGCATTTT. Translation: CASIMTGGGNQPQHF.

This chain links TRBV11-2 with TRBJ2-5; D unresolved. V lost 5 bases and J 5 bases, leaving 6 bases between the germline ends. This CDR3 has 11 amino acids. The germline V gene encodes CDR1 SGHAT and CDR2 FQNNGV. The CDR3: CASSRRETQYF. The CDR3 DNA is TGTGCCAGCAGCCGACGTGAGACCCAGTACTTC.

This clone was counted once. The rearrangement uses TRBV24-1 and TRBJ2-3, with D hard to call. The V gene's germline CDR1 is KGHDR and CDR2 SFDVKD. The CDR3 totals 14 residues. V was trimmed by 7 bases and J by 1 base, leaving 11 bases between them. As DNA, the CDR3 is TGTGCCACCAGCCGGACGGAGCGCACAGATACGCAGTATTTT. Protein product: CATSRTERTDTQYF.

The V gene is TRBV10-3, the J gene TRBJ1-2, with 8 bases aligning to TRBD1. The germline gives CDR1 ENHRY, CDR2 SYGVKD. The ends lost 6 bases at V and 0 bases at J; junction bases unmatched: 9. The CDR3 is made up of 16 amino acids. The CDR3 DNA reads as TGTGCCATCAGGTCAACACGGGACAGGCCTAACTATGGCTACACCTTC. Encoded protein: CAIRSTRDRPNYGYTF.

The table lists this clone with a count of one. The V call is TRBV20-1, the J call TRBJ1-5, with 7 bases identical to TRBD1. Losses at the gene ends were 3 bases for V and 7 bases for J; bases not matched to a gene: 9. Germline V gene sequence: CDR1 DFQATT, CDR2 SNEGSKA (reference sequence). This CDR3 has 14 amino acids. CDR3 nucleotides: TGCAGTGCTAGTAGCTTGACAGGGAGCCAGCCCCAGCATTTT. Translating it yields CSASSLTGSQPQHF.

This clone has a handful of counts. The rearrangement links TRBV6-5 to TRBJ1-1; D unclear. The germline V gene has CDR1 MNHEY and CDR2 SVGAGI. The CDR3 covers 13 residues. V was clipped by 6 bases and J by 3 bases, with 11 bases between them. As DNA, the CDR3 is TGTGCCAGCAGAAACGGGAGGGACACTGAAGCTTTCTTT. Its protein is CASRNGRDTEAFF.

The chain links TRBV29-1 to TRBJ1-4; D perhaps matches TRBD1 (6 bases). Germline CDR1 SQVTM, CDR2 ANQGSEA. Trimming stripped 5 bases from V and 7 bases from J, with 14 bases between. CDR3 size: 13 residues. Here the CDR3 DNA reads TGCAGCGTTCGCCCCGGGGGGCGTGAAAAACTGTTTTTT. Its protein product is CSVRPGGREKLFF.

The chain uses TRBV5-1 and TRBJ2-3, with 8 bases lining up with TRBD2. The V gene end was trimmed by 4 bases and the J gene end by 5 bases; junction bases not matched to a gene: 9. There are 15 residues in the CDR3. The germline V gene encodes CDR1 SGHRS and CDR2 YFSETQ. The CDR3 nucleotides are TGCGCCAGCAGCCAAAACGGGGGGGAGAAAGATACGCAGTATTTT. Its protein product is CASSQNGGEKDTQYF.

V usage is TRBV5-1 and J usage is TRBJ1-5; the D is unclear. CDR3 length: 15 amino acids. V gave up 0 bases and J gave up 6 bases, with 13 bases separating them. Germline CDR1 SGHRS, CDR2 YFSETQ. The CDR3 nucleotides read TGCGCCAGCAGCTTGGGGACCGCTGCCGGTCAGCCCCAGCATTTT. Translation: CASSLGTAAGQPQHF.

The CDR3 here is CASSAHGTEAFF. CDR3 bases: TGTGCCAGCAGCGCCCATGGAACTGAAGCTTTCTTT. The rearrangement links TRBV9 to TRBJ1-1; D call uncertain. This CDR3 is 12 amino acids long. Germline V gene data show CDR1 as SGDLS and CDR2 as YYNGEE. Between the trimmed V and J ends, which lost 3 bases and 5 bases, there was a span of 8 bases.

Here the CDR3 DNA reads TGTGCCAGCAGCTTCTCTGGGGACTCTGGAAACACCATATATTTT. Its protein is CASSFSGDSGNTIYF. V usage is TRBV5-6 and J usage is TRBJ1-3; D remains unclear. Trimming shortened V by 2 bases and J by 0 bases, and 9 bases separated the two germline ends. The germline CDR1 and CDR2 sequences are SGHDT and YYEEEE. This CDR3 contains 15 residues.

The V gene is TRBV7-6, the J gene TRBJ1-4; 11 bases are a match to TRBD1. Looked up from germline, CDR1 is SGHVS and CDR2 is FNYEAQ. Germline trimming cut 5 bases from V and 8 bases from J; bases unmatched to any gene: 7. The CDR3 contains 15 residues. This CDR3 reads CASSTGQGAGEKLFF. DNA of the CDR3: TGTGCCAGCAGCACCGGACAGGGGGCGGGAGAAAAACTGTTTTTT.

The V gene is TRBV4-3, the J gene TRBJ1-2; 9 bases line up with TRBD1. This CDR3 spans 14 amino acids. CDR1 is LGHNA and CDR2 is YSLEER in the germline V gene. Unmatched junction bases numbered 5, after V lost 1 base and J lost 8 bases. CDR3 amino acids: CASSQGTGGDGYTF. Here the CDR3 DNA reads TGCGCCAGCAGCCAAGGAACAGGGGGCGACGGCTACACCTTC.

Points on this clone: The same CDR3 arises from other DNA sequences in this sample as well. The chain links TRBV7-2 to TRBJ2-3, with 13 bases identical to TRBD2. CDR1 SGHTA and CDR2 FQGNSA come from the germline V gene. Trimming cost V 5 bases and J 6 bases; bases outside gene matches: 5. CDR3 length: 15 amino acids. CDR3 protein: CASSRTSGGGDTQYF. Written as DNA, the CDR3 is TGTGCCAGCAGCCGGACTAGCGGGGGCGGCGATACGCAGTATTTT.

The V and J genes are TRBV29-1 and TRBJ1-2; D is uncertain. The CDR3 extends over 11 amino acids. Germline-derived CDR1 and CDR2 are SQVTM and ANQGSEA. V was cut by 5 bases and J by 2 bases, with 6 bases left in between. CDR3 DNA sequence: TGCAGCGTTAAGGCGAACTATGGCTACACCTTC. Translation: CSVKANYGYTF.

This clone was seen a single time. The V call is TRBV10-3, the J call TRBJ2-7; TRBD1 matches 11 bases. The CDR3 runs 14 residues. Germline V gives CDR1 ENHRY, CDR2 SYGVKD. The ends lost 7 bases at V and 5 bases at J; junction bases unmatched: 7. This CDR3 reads CAITSGQGANEQYF. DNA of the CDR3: TGTGCCATCACTTCCGGACAGGGGGCCAACGAGCAGTACTTC.

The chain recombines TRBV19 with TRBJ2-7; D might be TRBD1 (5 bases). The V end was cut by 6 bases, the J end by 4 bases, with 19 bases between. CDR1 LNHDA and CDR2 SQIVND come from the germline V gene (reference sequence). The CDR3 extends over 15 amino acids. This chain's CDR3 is CASRLRGQSAYEQYF. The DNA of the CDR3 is TGTGCCAGTAGACTTAGGGGTCAATCGGCATACGAGCAGTACTTC.

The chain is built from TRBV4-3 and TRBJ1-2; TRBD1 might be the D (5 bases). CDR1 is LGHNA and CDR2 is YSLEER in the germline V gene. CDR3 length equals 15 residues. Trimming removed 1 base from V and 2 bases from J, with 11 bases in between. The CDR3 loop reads CASSQVGAGNYGYTF. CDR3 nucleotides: TGCGCCAGCAGCCAAGTAGGCGCAGGGAACTATGGCTACACCTTC.

The chain's CDR3 is CASSQEGQGTYEQYF. The CDR3 DNA sequence: TGCGCCAGCAGCCAAGAGGGGCAGGGGACCTACGAGCAGTACTTC. The rearrangement links TRBV4-1 to TRBJ2-7; tentatively, D is TRBD1 (6 bases). There are 15 residues in the CDR3. The V and J ends lost 0 bases and 2 bases respectively, with 11 bases between them. CDR1 MGHRA and CDR2 YSYEKL come from the germline V gene.

The CDR3 DNA reads as TGCGCCAGCAGCTTGGGTGTAGCGGGGGAAGTTTCCCAGTACTTC. Its protein product is CASSLGVAGEVSQYF. This chain connects TRBV5-1 to TRBJ2-5; TRBD2 matches 9 bases. The CDR3 runs to 15 residues. CDR1 SGHRS and CDR2 YFSETQ come from the germline V gene. V lost 0 bases, J lost 9 bases, and 9 bases stayed unmatched.